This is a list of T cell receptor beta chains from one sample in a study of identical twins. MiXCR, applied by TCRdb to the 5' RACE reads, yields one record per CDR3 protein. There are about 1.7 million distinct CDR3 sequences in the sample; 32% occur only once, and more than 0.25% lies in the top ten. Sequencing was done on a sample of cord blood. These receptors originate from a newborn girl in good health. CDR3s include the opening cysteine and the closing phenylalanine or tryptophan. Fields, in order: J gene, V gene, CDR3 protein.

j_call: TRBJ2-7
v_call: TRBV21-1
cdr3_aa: CASSPLLVTAFNYEQYF

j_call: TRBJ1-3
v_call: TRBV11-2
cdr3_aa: CASRSRQGGRNTIYF

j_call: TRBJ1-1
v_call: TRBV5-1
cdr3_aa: CASSSASGGLAFF

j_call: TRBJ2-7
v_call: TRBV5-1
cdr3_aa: CASSLAGTYEQYF

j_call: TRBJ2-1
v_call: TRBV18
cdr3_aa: CASSPRGQGYNEQFF

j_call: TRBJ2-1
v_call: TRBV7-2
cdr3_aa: CASSLRQRSSYNEQFF

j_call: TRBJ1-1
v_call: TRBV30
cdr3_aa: CAWSELMNTEAFF

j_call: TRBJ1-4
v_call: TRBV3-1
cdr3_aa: CASSQASEELFF

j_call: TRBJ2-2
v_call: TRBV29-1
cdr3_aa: CSLDPRGDRNTGELFF

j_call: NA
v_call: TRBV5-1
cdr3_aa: CASSRNLALGSYNEQYF

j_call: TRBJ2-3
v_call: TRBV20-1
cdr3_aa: CSATSTSGFTDTQYF

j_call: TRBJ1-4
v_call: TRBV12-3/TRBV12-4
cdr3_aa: CASSGYRDFNEKLFF

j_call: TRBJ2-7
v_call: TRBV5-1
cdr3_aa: CASSFPGQGSSYEQYF

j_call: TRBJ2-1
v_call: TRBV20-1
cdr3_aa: CSATSGSGGMTNNEQFF

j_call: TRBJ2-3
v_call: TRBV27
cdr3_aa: CASSLRASGGRTDTQYF

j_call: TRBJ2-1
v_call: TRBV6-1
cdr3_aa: CASSPSGGAVNEQFF

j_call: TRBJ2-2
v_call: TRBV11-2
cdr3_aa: CASSFGGTSNTGELFF

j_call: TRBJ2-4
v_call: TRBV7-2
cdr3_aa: CASSLAPQPGIQYF

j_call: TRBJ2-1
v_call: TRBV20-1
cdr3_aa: CSAKTGQETQFF

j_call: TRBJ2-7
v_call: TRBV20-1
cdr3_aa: CSARAADTSYEQYF

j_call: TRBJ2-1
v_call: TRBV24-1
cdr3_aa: CATSDHTSGRDEQFF

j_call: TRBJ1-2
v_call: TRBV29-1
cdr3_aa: CSVETGDDGYTF

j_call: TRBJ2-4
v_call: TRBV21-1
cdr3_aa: CASSNRGDAKNIQYF

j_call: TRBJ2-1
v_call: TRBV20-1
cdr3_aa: CSARVKLAGRNEQFF

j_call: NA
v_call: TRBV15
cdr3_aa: CATSRVSTGSYNEQYF

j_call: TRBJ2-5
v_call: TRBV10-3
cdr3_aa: CATKGRDRRYQETQYF

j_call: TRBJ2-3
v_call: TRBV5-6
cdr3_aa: CASSQPGPTDTQYF

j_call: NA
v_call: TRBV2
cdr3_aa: CASHSGTKNIQFF

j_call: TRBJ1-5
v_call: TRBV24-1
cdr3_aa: CATSDLSINQPQHF

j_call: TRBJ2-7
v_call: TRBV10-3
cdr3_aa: CAISAQGPLSYEQYF

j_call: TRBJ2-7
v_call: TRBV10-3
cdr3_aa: CAISFRDRGYNEQYF